The 23 T cell receptor beta chains below were found in one sample sequenced in a study of T-cell reconstitution after alpha-beta-depleted transplantation in children. A TCRbeta library incorporating unique molecular identifiers was prepared. TCRdb called the PCR reads again in MiXCR, with one record for every CDR3 protein. Among fewer than 150,000 distinct CDR3 sequences, 9.5% to 10% were seen once, and the ten largest hold around 24%. This sample comprised PBMCs, mostly from graft donor cells, obtained 180 days after TCRalphabeta/CD19-depleted stem cell transplant. The receptors come from a girl less than two years old who had a stem cell transplant for combined immunodeficiency, so the T cells may come from the graft donor.

Only one count was recorded for this clonotype. The chain links TRBV6-5 to TRBJ2-4; maybe TRBD1 (5 bases). The germline CDR1 and CDR2 sequences are MNHEY and SVGAGI. Between the trimmed V and J ends, which lost 0 bases and 0 bases, there was a span of 9 bases. This CDR3 region has 16 residues. CDR3 coding DNA: TGTGCCAGCAGTTACTCGAAGGGGCTAGCCAAAAACATTCAGTACTTC. Amino acid sequence: CASSYSKGLAKNIQYF.

There are a few counts of this clonotype. The rearrangement links TRBV15 to TRBJ2-3; 8 bases match TRBD2. Germline CDR1 is LNHNV and CDR2 is YYDKDF (reference sequence). V trimming: 5 bases; J trimming: 2 bases; junction bases outside the gene matches: 6. The CDR3 has 15 residues. The CDR3 here is CATSSRTSPTDTQYF. The DNA for the CDR3 is TGTGCCACCAGCTCCCGGACTAGCCCCACAGATACGCAGTATTTT.

V and J are TRBV6-1 and TRBJ2-2; D may be TRBD1 or TRBD2 (5 bases each). This CDR3 comprises 14 residues. The V gene lost 7 bases and the J gene lost 7 bases, with 16 bases spanning the gap. Germline V gene sequence: CDR1 MNHNS, CDR2 SASEGT. The CDR3 nucleotides are TGTGCCAGCACCCCCTCGGGGCAGTACGGGGAGCTGTTTTTT. It specifies CASTPSGQYGELFF.

The chain links TRBV5-5 to TRBJ2-1; a possible D gene is TRBD1 (6 bases). The CDR3 covers 15 residues. V dropped 0 bases and J dropped 6 bases, with 13 bases sitting between them. Germline CDR1 and CDR2: SGHKS and YYEKEE (reference sequence). The CDR3 is CASSLETGIFNEQFF. The CDR3 coding sequence is TGTGCCAGCAGCTTGGAGACAGGAATCTTCAATGAGCAGTTCTTC.

The gene calls are TRBV7-2 and TRBJ1-1; 7 bases match TRBD1. J gave up 8 bases and V 2 bases, and 8 bases lay outside the gene matches. The CDR3 has 14 amino acids. Germline V gives CDR1 SGHTA, CDR2 FQGNSA. This CDR3 is CASSLLGGVLEAFF. The CDR3, as DNA: TGTGCCAGCAGCTTACTAGGGGGCGTCCTCGAAGCTTTCTTT.

The chain couples TRBV6-1 to TRBJ2-1, with TRBD2 as a possible D gene (5 bases). V was pared by 6 bases and J by 6 bases, with 12 bases between. The CDR3 covers 13 residues. CDR1 MNHNS and CDR2 SASEGT come from the germline V gene. CDR3 sequence reads: CASSLRRGNEQFF. Written as DNA, the CDR3 is TGTGCCAGCAGCCTCCGACGGGGCAATGAGCAGTTCTTC.

This clonotype has just a few counts. V gene TRBV7-9 combines with J gene TRBJ2-1; TRBD2 aligns across 12 bases. The CDR3 contains 16 residues. Trimming at V came to 5 bases and at J to 4 bases, leaving 6 bases not matched to a gene. The germline CDR1 and CDR2 sequences are SEHNR and FQNEAQ (reference sequence). DNA of the CDR3: TGTGCCAGCAGCGGCCGGACTAGCGGGACTTACAATGAGCAGTTCTTC. Translated: CASSGRTSGTYNEQFF.

This clonotype showed up just a few times. The chain employs TRBV20-1 and TRBJ2-7; D possibly corresponds to TRBD1 (6 bases). CDR1 is DFQATT and CDR2 is SNEGSKA in the germline V gene (reference sequence). Trimming took 0 bases from V and 3 from J, leaving 21 bases between them. There are 17 residues in the CDR3. The CDR3 DNA reads as TGCAGTGCTAGAGATCGAAGGAGGTCAGGGGATTACTACGAGCAGTACTTC. This translates into CSARDRRRSGDYYEQYF.

The CDR3 sequence: CASSLGAPFLNTEAFF. The CDR3 DNA reads as TGCGCCAGCAGCTTGGGGGCCCCGTTTTTGAACACTGAAGCTTTCTTT. J is TRBJ1-1 and V is TRBV5-1; no clear D gene. CDR1 and CDR2 from the germline V gene are SGHRS and YFSETQ. Trimming cost V 0 bases and J 0 bases, with 12 bases left between them. The CDR3 consists of 16 residues.

This chain uses TRBV7-8 with TRBJ2-1; TRBD2 matches at 16 bases. The CDR3 is made up of 17 amino acids. Germline V lookup: CDR1 SGHVS, CDR2 FQNEAQ. V was pared by 1 base and J by 9 bases, with 6 bases of the junction left unmatched. The CDR3 loop reads CASSLVGGTSGGVEQFF. As DNA, the CDR3 is TGTGCCAGCAGCTTAGTTGGGGGGACTAGCGGGGGGGTTGAGCAGTTCTTC.

This clonotype has a handful of counts. The V and J genes are TRBV24-1 and TRBJ2-3; 7 nucleotides agree with TRBD1. After removal of 5 bases from V and 7 bases from J, the junction contained 8 bases not matched to a gene. The length of the CDR3 is 14 residues. Germline CDR1 KGHDR, CDR2 SFDVKD. Here the CDR3 reads CATSASKQGNTQYF. The CDR3, as DNA: TGTGCCACCAGTGCTTCCAAACAGGGGAATACGCAGTATTTT.

The chain recombines TRBV10-3 with TRBJ1-1; D gene uncertain. This CDR3 contains 14 residues. Looked up from germline, CDR1 is ENHRY and CDR2 is SYGVKD. V was shortened by 5 bases and J by 1 base, with 11 bases between the two germline ends. The CDR3 DNA reads as TGTGCCATCAGTCTCCAAGGGAGGAACACTGAAGCTTTCTTT. Translation: CAISLQGRNTEAFF.

This clonotype was observed a handful of times. The chain recombines TRBV5-1 with TRBJ1-4, with D possibly being TRBD1 (5 bases). V lost 4 bases and J 4 bases, leaving 14 bases between the germline ends. The germline gives CDR1 SGHRS, CDR2 YFSETQ. CDR3 length: 15 amino acids. The CDR3 spells CASSGGGRSNEKLFF. The CDR3 DNA is TGCGCCAGCAGCGGTGGGGGACGGAGTAATGAAAAACTGTTTTTT. The full variable domain, its missing parts supplied by reference TRBV5-1 and TRBJ1-4, is KAGVTQTPRYLIKTRGQQVTLSCSPISGHRSVSWYQQTPGQGLQFLFEYFSETQRNKGNFPGRFSGRQFSNSRSEMNVSTLELGDSALYLCASSGGGRSNEKLFFGSGTQLSVL.

This clonotype was observed a handful of times. This chain connects TRBV27 to TRBJ2-3, with 7 bases identical to TRBD2. The CDR3 runs to 16 residues. J lost 1 base, V lost 2 bases, and 6 bases had no gene match. The germline gives CDR1 MNHEY, CDR2 SMNVEV (reference sequence). CDR3 region: CASSLLTSGGTDTQYF. The CDR3 nucleotides are TGTGCCAGCAGTTTACTAACCAGCGGGGGCACAGATACGCAGTATTTT.

This chain joins TRBV29-1 and TRBJ1-5; the D gene is possibly TRBD1 (5 bases). The V gene's germline CDR1 is SQVTM and CDR2 ANQGSEA. There are 15 residues in the CDR3. V lost 0 bases and J 1 base, leaving 10 bases between the germline ends. CDR3 coding DNA: TGCAGCGTTGAAGATGAGGGGATGAGCAATCAGCCCCAGCATTTT. Residues: CSVEDEGMSNQPQHF.

The chain is built from TRBV10-3 and TRBJ2-7, with TRBD1 matching over 7 bases. The V gene's germline CDR1 is ENHRY and CDR2 SYGVKD. Trimming cost V 4 bases and J 7 bases; bases outside gene matches: 16. The CDR3 contains 16 residues. The CDR3 here is CAISVFDREISEEQYF. The CDR3 coding sequence is TGTGCCATCAGTGTATTTGACAGGGAAATATCGGAGGAGCAGTACTTC.

This clonotype was counted a few times. This chain uses TRBV21-1 with TRBJ2-1; the table calls TRBD2, which could not be checked here. TRBV21-1 constitutes a pseudogene. The CDR3 is 17 amino acids. CDR3 nucleotide sequence: TGTGCCAGCAGCAAAGGCCCTACTAGGATCGGTTACAATGAGCAGTTCTTC. Its protein is CASSKGPTRIGYNEQFF.

This clonotype was seen repeatedly, ten times or more. The chain couples TRBV5-5 to TRBJ1-1, with 7 nucleotides matching TRBD1. The CDR3 length is 14 residues. The V gene's germline CDR1 is SGHKS and CDR2 YYEKEE (reference sequence). Germline trimming cut 4 bases from V and 5 bases from J; bases unmatched to any gene: 8. CDR3 coding DNA: TGTGCCAGCAGCCCTCCGACAGGGAGGACTGAAGCTTTCTTT. Protein sequence: CASSPPTGRTEAFF.

As for this clonotype: An end of the junction does not agree with germline; a read error may underlie this. The chain couples TRBV11-2 to TRBJ2-3; 7 positions agree with TRBD2. CDR1 and CDR2 from the germline V gene are SGHAT and FQNNGV. The CDR3 is 16 residues long. CDR3 in amino acids: CASTPSGFISTATQYF. CDR3 DNA sequence: TGTGCCAGCACACCTAGCGGCTTCATTAGCACAGCTACGCAGTATTTT.

This clonotype was observed a handful of times. The V and J genes are TRBV20-1 and TRBJ2-3; 10 nucleotides line up with TRBD1. The length of the CDR3 is 15 residues. The V and J ends lost 1 base and 2 bases, in that order; junction bases with no gene match: 3. The V gene's germline CDR1 is DFQATT and CDR2 SNEGSKA (reference sequence). The CDR3 DNA sequence: TGCAGTGCTAGAGCGGGACAGGGGTACACAGATACGCAGTATTTT. It yields the protein CSARAGQGYTDTQYF.

J is TRBJ2-7 and V is TRBV20-1; TRBD2 is a possible D gene (5 bases). The CDR3 has 11 amino acids. Germline CDR1 and CDR2: DFQATT and SNEGSKA (reference sequence). The germline V and J ends were trimmed by 0 bases and 6 bases, with 6 bases remaining between them. The CDR3 loop is CSARDSVEQYF. CDR3 DNA: TGCAGTGCTAGAGATAGCGTCGAGCAGTACTTC.

This rearrangement joins TRBV4-3 to TRBJ2-5; TRBD2 matches 12 bases. This CDR3 spans 18 amino acids. After removal of 0 bases from V and 0 bases from J, the junction contained 5 bases not matched to a gene. The germline V gene has CDR1 LGHNA and CDR2 YSLEER. CDR3 amino acids: CASSQEATSGGYQETQYF. DNA for the CDR3: TGCGCCAGCAGCCAAGAGGCCACTAGCGGGGGGTACCAAGAGACCCAGTACTTC.

The sample holds a few counts of this clonotype. This chain joins TRBV27 and TRBJ2-7; D is unclear. Trimming removed 6 bases at V and 5 bases at J, with 11 bases between. Germline CDR1 MNHEY, CDR2 SMNVEV (reference sequence). The CDR3 consists of 12 residues. DNA for the CDR3: TGTGCCAGCAGAAAGAGTGTTAACGAGCAGTACTTC. This gives the protein CASRKSVNEQYF.